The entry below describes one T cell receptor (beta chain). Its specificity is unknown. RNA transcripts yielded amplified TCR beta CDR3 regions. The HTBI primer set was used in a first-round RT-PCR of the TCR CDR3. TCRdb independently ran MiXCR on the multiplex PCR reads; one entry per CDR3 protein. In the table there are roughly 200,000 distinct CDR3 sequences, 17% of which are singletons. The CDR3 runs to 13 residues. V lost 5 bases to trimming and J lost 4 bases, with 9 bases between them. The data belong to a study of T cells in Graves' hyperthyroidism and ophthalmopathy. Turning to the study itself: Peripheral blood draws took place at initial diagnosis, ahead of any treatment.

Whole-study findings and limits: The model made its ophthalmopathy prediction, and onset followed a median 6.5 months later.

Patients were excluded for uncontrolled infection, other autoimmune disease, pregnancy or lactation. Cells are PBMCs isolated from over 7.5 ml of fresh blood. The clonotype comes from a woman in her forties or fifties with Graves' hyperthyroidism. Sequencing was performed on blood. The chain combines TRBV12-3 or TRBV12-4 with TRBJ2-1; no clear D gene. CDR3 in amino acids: CASSGGKYNEQFF. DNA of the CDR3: TGTGCCAGCAGTGGCGGTAAATACAATGAGCAGTTCTTC.